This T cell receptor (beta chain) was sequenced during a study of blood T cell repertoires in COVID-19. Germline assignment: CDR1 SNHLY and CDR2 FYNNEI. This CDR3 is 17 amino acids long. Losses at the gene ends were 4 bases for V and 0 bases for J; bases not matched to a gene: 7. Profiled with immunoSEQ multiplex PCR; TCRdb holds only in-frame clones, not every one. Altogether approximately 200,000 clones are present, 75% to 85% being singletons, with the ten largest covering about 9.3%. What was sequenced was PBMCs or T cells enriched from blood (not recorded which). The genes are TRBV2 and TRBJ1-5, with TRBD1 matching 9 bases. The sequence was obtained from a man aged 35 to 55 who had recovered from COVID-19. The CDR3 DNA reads TGTGCCAGCAGTGCGTGGACAGGGGCTAATAGCAATCAGCCCCAGCATTTT. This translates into CASSAWTGANSNQPQHF.